Shown below are 11 T cell receptor beta chains from a single sample sequenced in a study of early T cells in non-severe SARS-CoV-2 infection. TCRdb ran MiXCR on the 5' RACE reads and lists one entry per CDR3 protein. The top ten hold roughly 3.1% of the sample, which has about 80,000 distinct CDR3 sequences, about 12% seen once. Sequences were obtained from whole blood. The receptors come from an adult who was a healthcare worker with PCR-confirmed SARS-CoV-2 infection or an uninfected control (not recorded which).

The V and J genes are TRBV28 and TRBJ2-2; 7 nucleotides align to TRBD2. Germline-derived CDR1 and CDR2 are MDHEN and SYDVKM. Trimming took 5 bases from V and 6 from J; bases not matched to a gene: 12. The CDR3 is 16 residues long. CDR3 in DNA: TGTGCCAGCAGTGGCACCTTGGGGGGGAGATCCGGGGAGCTGTTTTTT. Its protein is CASSGTLGGRSGELFF.

This clonotype appeared a few times. The chain carries TRBV18 and TRBJ2-7, with TRBD1 matching over 9 bases. V lost 6 bases and J lost 1; bases outside the gene matches: 7. Germline V lookup: CDR1 KGHSH, CDR2 LQKENI. The CDR3 contains 15 residues. CDR3 protein: CASSPGTGISYEQYF. For the CDR3, the DNA is TGTGCCAGCTCTCCCGGGACAGGGATTTCCTACGAGCAGTACTTC.

V gene TRBV7-8 combines with J gene TRBJ1-3; tentative D call: TRBD1 (5 bases). Looked up from germline, CDR1 is SGHVS and CDR2 is FQNEAQ. The germline V and J ends were trimmed by 3 bases and 0 bases, with 9 bases remaining between them. The CDR3 extends over 15 amino acids. CDR3 amino acids: CASSLNGGSGNTIYF. Written as DNA, the CDR3 is TGTGCCAGCAGCTTGAATGGGGGCTCTGGAAACACCATATATTTT.

This clonotype was picked up a small number of times. V is TRBV29-1 and J is TRBJ2-7, with 7 bases fitting TRBD2. The CDR3 is 15 residues long. The V gene end was trimmed by 3 bases and the J gene end by 3 bases; junction bases not matched to a gene: 11. CDR1 is SQVTM and CDR2 is ANQGSEA in the germline V gene. The CDR3 here is CSVEASGRGVYEQYF. The CDR3 bases are TGCAGCGTTGAGGCTAGCGGCCGCGGTGTCTACGAGCAGTACTTC.

This clonotype occurred a few times. This chain uses TRBV5-4 with TRBJ1-1; the D gene is possibly TRBD1 (5 bases). Between the trimmed V and J ends, which lost 10 bases and 1 base, there was a span of 14 bases. Germline V CDR1 and CDR2: SGHNT, YYREEE (reference sequence). This CDR3 comprises 13 residues. The CDR3 DNA is TGTGCCGGATGGGGGGGGACGAACACTGAAGCTTTCTTT. Its translation is CAGWGGTNTEAFF.

The gene calls are TRBV3-1 and TRBJ2-3; 7 bases align to TRBD2. The CDR3 covers 15 residues. Germline V gene sequence: CDR1 LGHDT, CDR2 YNNKEL (reference sequence). J was trimmed by 6 bases and V by 4 bases; bases with no gene match: 10. This chain's CDR3 is CASSPLGGSADTQYF. The CDR3 region has the DNA TGTGCCAGCAGCCCCCTGGGAGGGTCGGCGGATACGCAGTATTTT.

J is TRBJ2-2 and V is TRBV5-4, with TRBD2 matching over 7 bases. The V and J ends lost 3 bases and 2 bases, in that order; junction bases with no gene match: 7. The CDR3 spans 16 residues. Germline CDR1 and CDR2: SGHNT and YYREEE (reference sequence). In DNA, the CDR3 is TGTGCCAGCAGCTCCATCGGCGGGAGTAACACCGGGGAGCTGTTTTTT. Its protein is CASSSIGGSNTGELFF.

This clonotype has only a few counts. The chain combines TRBV5-1 with TRBJ2-2; TRBD1 aligns across 9 bases. V dropped 0 bases and J dropped 4; count of bases not matched to a gene: 4. This CDR3 spans 16 amino acids. CDR1 SGHRS and CDR2 YFSETQ come from the germline V gene. Here the CDR3 reads CASSLGQGVGTGELFF. CDR3 bases: TGCGCCAGCAGCTTGGGACAGGGGGTCGGCACCGGGGAGCTGTTTTTT. The full variable domain, in which reference TRBV5-1 and TRBJ2-2 provide the parts outside the CDR3, is KAGVTQTPRYLIKTRGQQVTLSCSPISGHRSVSWYQQTPGQGLQFLFEYFSETQRNKGNFPGRFSGRQFSNSRSEMNVSTLELGDSALYLCASSLGQGVGTGELFFGEGSRLTVL.

The chain employs TRBV28 and TRBJ1-2; D gene ambiguous. The CDR3 sequence is 14 residues long. Germline assignment: CDR1 MDHEN and CDR2 SYDVKM. The V and J ends lost 6 bases and 8 bases respectively, with 19 bases between them. Here the CDR3 DNA reads TGTGCCAGCAGCCTCTTGCCGTCCCTATGGGGCTACACCTTC. Residues: CASSLLPSLWGYTF.

About this clonotype: A single base separates this from a much larger clone, so it may be a read error. V usage is TRBV9 and J usage is TRBJ2-7; 7 positions match TRBD2. Per germline, CDR1 SGDLS and CDR2 YYNGEE. The CDR3 length is 16 residues. The CDR3 reads CTSSASPGLEAYEQYF. CDR3 DNA: TGTACCAGCAGCGCTAGTCCCGGACTAGAGGCCTACGAGCAGTACTTC. Full variable domain (missing parts from reference TRBV9 and TRBJ2-7): DSGVTQTPKHLITATGQRVTLRCSPRSGDLSVYWYQQSLDQGLQFLIQYYNGEERAKGNILERFSAQQFPDLHSELNLSSLELGDSALYFCTSSASPGLEAYEQYFGPGTRLTVT.

The gene calls are TRBV20-1 and TRBJ1-2; 10 bases are shared with TRBD1. This CDR3 has 12 amino acids. CDR1 DFQATT and CDR2 SNEGSKA come from the germline V gene (reference sequence). Trimming removed 5 bases from V and 4 bases from J; junction bases left unmatched: 1. The CDR3 nucleotides read TGCAGTGCTCGACAGGGGGCCTATGGCTACACCTTC. Translated, it gives CSARQGAYGYTF.